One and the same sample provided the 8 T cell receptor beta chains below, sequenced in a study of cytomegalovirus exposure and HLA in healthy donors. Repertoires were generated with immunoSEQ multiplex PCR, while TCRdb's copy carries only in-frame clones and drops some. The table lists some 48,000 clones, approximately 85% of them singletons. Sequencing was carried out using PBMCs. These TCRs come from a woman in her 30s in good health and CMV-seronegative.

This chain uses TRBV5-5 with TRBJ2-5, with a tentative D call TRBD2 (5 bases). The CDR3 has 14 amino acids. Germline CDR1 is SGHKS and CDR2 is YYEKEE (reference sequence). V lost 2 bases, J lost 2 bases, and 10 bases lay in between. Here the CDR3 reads CASSLGGLQETQYF. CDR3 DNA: TGTGCCAGCAGCTTAGGAGGATTACAAGAGACCCAGTACTTC.

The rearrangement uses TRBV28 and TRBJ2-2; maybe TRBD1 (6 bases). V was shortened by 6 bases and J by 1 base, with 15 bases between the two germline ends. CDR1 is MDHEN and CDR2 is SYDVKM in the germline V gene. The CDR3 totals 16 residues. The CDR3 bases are TGTGCCAGCAGCACGATCCGGGACAAGAACACCGGGGAGCTGTTTTTT. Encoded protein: CASSTIRDKNTGELFF. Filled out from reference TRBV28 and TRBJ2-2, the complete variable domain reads DVKVTQSSRYLVKRTGEKVFLECVQDMDHENMFWYRQDPGLGLRLIYFSYDVKMKEKGDIPEGYSVSREKKERFSLILESASTNQTSMYLCASSTIRDKNTGELFFGEGSRLTVL.

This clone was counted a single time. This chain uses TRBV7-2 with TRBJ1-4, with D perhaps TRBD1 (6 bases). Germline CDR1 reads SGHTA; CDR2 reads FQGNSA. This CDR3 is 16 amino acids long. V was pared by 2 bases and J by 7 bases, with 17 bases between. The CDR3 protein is CASSLYQNRESEKLFF. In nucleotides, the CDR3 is TGTGCCAGCAGCTTATACCAGAACAGGGAGAGTGAAAAACTGTTTTTT. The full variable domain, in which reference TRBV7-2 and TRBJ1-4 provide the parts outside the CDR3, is GAGVSQSPSNKVTEKGKDVELRCDPISGHTALYWYRQSLGQGLEFLIYFQGNSAPDKSGLPSDRFSAERTGGSVSTLTIQRTQQEDSAVYLCASSLYQNRESEKLFFGSGTQLSVL.

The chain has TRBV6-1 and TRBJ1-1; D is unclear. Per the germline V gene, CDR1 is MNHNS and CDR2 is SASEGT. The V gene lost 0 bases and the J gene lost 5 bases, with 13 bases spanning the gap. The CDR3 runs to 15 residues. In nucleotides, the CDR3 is TGTGCCAGCAGTGAAGCGCCGAGGGCGGGGACTGAAGCTTTCTTT. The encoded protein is CASSEAPRAGTEAFF.

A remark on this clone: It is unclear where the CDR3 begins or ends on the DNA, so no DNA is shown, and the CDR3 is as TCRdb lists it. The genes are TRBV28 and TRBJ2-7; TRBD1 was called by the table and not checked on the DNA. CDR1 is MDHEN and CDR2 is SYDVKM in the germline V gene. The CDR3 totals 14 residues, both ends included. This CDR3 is CASSSSTGGLKQYF.

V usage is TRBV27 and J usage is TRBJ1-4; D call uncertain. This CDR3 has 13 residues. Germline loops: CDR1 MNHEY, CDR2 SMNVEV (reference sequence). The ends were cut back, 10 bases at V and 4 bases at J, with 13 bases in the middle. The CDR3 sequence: CATGDILNEKLFF. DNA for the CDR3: TGTGCCACCGGGGATATTCTTAATGAAAAACTGTTTTTT.

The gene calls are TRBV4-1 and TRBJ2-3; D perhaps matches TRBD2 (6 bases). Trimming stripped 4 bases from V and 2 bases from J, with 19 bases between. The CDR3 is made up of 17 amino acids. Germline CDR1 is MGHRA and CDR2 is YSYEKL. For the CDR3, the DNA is TGCGCCAGCAGCCGTGGCGGGACGGGACCAGACACAGATACGCAGTATTTT. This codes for CASSRGGTGPDTDTQYF.

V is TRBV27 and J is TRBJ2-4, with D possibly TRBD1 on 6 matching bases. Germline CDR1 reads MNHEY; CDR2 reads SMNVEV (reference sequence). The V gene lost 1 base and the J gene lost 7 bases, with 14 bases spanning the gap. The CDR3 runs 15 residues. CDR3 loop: CASSLFGQSPNIQYF. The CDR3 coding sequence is TGTGCCAGCAGTTTATTTGGACAGTCTCCGAACATTCAGTACTTC.